The 24 T cell receptor beta chains given below trace back to one sample, sequenced in a study of siplizumab effects on memory and regulatory T cells. Sequencing was performed with immunoSEQ multiplex PCR; in TCRdb, only in-frame clones are kept and a portion is missing. The sample lists about 80,000 clones, approximately 95% occurring once. The sequenced material came from CD8+ T cells sorted from blood. The receptors here all came from a human donor in good health.

The DNA of the CDR3 is TGTGCCAGCAGCGCCGGGGGACTAGCGGGTGACGAGCAGTACTTC. As protein: CASSAGGLAGDEQYF. This chain links TRBV9 with TRBJ2-7, with 12 bases fitting TRBD2. After removal of 3 bases from V and 5 bases from J, the junction contained 6 bases not matched to a gene. This CDR3 is built from 15 residues. From germline, CDR1 is SGDLS and CDR2 YYNGEE.

The rearrangement joins TRBV5-8 to TRBJ2-1, with TRBD1 matching over 9 bases. Germline V gives CDR1 SGHTS, CDR2 YDEGEE. The CDR3 is 16 residues long. The V gene end was trimmed by 1 base and the J gene end by 4 bases; junction bases not matched to a gene: 6. The CDR3 region is CASSLFTGGAYNEQFF. The CDR3 nucleotides read TGTGCCAGCAGCTTGTTCACAGGGGGCGCATACAATGAGCAGTTCTTC.

This clone was recorded a few times. The genes are TRBV11-2 and TRBJ1-5; 7 bases are a match to TRBD1. The J segment lost 0 bases and the V segment lost 5 bases, leaving 16 bases of the junction unmatched. The CDR3 has 19 amino acids. Germline-derived CDR1 and CDR2 are SGHAT and FQNNGV. CDR3 amino acids: CASSPTRDRTAFSNQPQHF. CDR3 sequence (DNA): TGTGCCAGCAGCCCAACCCGGGACAGAACCGCCTTTAGCAATCAGCCCCAGCATTTT.

The chain uses TRBV6-5 and TRBJ2-7, with 7 bases aligning to TRBD2. Germline values: CDR1 MNHEY, CDR2 SVGAGI. V dropped 4 bases and J dropped 7; count of bases not matched to a gene: 7. This CDR3 region has 13 residues. This CDR3 is CASSLTSHREQYF. The DNA of the CDR3 is TGTGCCAGCAGTTTGACTAGCCATCGGGAGCAGTACTTC.

V and J are TRBV6-5 and TRBJ2-7; 14 nucleotides agree with TRBD2. With 5 bases clipped from V and 6 bases from J, the junction kept 3 bases outside the gene matches. This CDR3 contains 14 residues. Germline CDR1 and CDR2: MNHEY and SVGAGI. In DNA, the CDR3 is TGTGCCAGCAGTCGACTAGCGGGAGGGCGCGAGCAGTACTTC. Amino acids: CASSRLAGGREQYF.

CDR3 nucleotide sequence: TGTGCCAGTAGTACAGGGGTCGCCTACGAGCAGTACTTC. Encoded protein: CASSTGVAYEQYF. This sequence joins TRBV19 and TRBJ2-7, with D possibly TRBD1 on 6 matching bases. CDR3 length equals 13 residues. The V gene lost 4 bases and the J gene lost 2 bases, with 9 bases spanning the gap. CDR1 is LNHDA and CDR2 is SQIVND in the germline V gene (reference sequence).

The chain uses TRBV6-5 and TRBJ2-1; D uncertain. V was shortened by 3 bases and J by 8 bases, with 11 bases between the two germline ends. Germline assignment: CDR1 MNHEY and CDR2 SVGAGI. This CDR3 spans 13 amino acids. The CDR3 nucleotides are TGTGCCAGCAGTTATACCCGTAAAGATGAGCAGTTCTTC. Its translation: CASSYTRKDEQFF.

The chain carries TRBV19 and TRBJ1-2; 9 nucleotides agree with TRBD1. Germline assignment: CDR1 LNHDA and CDR2 SQIVND (reference sequence). The CDR3 runs to 15 residues. The trim removed 3 bases at V and 8 bases at J, leaving 10 bases unmatched. For the CDR3, the DNA is TGTGCCAGTAGTATTCAGCCGGGACAGGGACGCGGCTACACCTTC. This sequence encodes CASSIQPGQGRGYTF.

The chain is built from TRBV5-1 and TRBJ2-7, with TRBD2 matching 7 bases. Germline CDR1 is SGHRS and CDR2 is YFSETQ. J was trimmed by 0 bases and V by 3 bases; bases with no gene match: 6. This CDR3 has 15 residues. The CDR3 DNA follows: TGCGCCAGCAGCTATTCCGGGACTAACTCCTACGAGCAGTACTTC. Translated, it gives CASSYSGTNSYEQYF.

This sequence joins TRBV7-6 and TRBJ1-1, with TRBD1 identical over 8 bases. The V segment lost 7 bases and the J segment 0 bases; nucleotides outside the gene matches: 7. The CDR3 totals 15 residues. The germline CDR1 and CDR2 sequences are SGHVS and FNYEAQ. CDR3: CASTHGTGMNTEAFF. In nucleotides, the CDR3 is TGTGCCAGCACCCATGGGACAGGAATGAACACTGAAGCTTTCTTT.

The rearrangement uses TRBV9 and TRBJ2-7; D is undetermined. V was shortened by 0 bases and J by 1 base, with 8 bases between the two germline ends. The CDR3 is 14 amino acids. The V gene's germline CDR1 is SGDLS and CDR2 YYNGEE. The CDR3 DNA reads as TGTGCCAGCAGCGTAGGGGCAGATTCCTACGAGCAGTACTTC. Translation: CASSVGADSYEQYF.

This clone came up once. The chain uses TRBV27 and TRBJ2-1; maybe TRBD1 (6 bases). In germline, CDR1 is MNHEY, CDR2 SMNVEV (reference sequence). The CDR3 has 15 amino acids. V was trimmed by 5 bases and J by 7 bases, leaving 18 bases between them. In nucleotides, the CDR3 is TGTGCCAGCAGTCCCTGGGGGCAGGGACGAAATGAGCAGTTCTTC. It translates to CASSPWGQGRNEQFF.

The chain couples TRBV5-1 to TRBJ1-1; 9 nucleotides match TRBD1. This CDR3 contains 16 residues. Germline V lookup: CDR1 SGHRS, CDR2 YFSETQ. V lost 5 bases and J lost 3; bases outside the gene matches: 11. CDR3 bases: TGCGCCAGCAGTCCCGGGACAGGGTCTCTGGACACTGAAGCTTTCTTT. Amino acids: CASSPGTGSLDTEAFF. The full variable domain, completed using reference TRBV5-1 and TRBJ1-1, is KAGVTQTPRYLIKTRGQQVTLSCSPISGHRSVSWYQQTPGQGLQFLFEYFSETQRNKGNFPGRFSGRQFSNSRSEMNVSTLELGDSALYLCASSPGTGSLDTEAFFGQGTRLTVV.

This rearrangement joins TRBV7-2 to TRBJ2-2; D is perhaps TRBD2 (5 bases). The germline V gene encodes CDR1 SGHTA and CDR2 FQGNSA. This CDR3 region has 16 residues. With 2 bases removed from V and 0 bases from J, the gap between germline ends came to 10 bases. CDR3 sequence reads: CASSLSRESNTGELFF. CDR3 nucleotides: TGTGCCAGCAGCTTATCTAGGGAGTCGAACACCGGGGAGCTGTTTTTT.

The chain has TRBV6-6 and TRBJ1-5, with 7 bases lining up with TRBD1. The length of the CDR3 is 14 residues. V trimming: 6 bases; J trimming: 6 bases; junction bases outside the gene matches: 8. Per the germline V gene, CDR1 is MNHNY and CDR2 is SVGAGI (reference sequence). The CDR3 DNA is TGTGCCAGCAGCAAAGGAGGGGGCGGTCAGCCCCAGCATTTT. Residues: CASSKGGGGQPQHF.

The chain couples TRBV7-9 to TRBJ1-1; TRBD1 agrees at 10 bases. The V and J ends lost 5 bases and 7 bases, in that order; junction bases with no gene match: 7. From germline, CDR1 is SEHNR and CDR2 FQNEAQ (reference sequence). The length of the CDR3 is 14 residues. This CDR3 is CASSKTGGEGEAFF. The DNA of the CDR3 is TGTGCCAGCAGCAAGACAGGGGGCGAAGGTGAAGCTTTCTTT.

This clone showed up just once. The chain joins TRBV19 to TRBJ2-2, with D uncertain. CDR3 size: 14 residues. Germline CDR1 and CDR2: LNHDA and SQIVND (reference sequence). Between the trimmed V and J ends, which lost 7 bases and 1 base, there was a span of 10 bases. CDR3 sequence: CASTPWENTGELFF. The CDR3 region has the DNA TGTGCCAGTACCCCCTGGGAGAACACCGGGGAGCTGTTTTTT.

V is TRBV7-2 and J is TRBJ1-4; D remains unclear. Germline V CDR1 and CDR2: SGHTA, FQGNSA. Trimming pared 2 bases from V and 6 bases from J, leaving 10 bases between. The CDR3 length is 14 residues. The CDR3 DNA sequence: TGTGCCAGCAGCTTATTGGTTCGGGATGAAAAACTGTTTTTT. It translates to CASSLLVRDEKLFF. Variable domain in full (rest from reference TRBV7-2 and TRBJ1-4): GAGVSQSPSNKVTEKGKDVELRCDPISGHTALYWYRQSLGQGLEFLIYFQGNSAPDKSGLPSDRFSAERTGGSVSTLTIQRTQQEDSAVYLCASSLLVRDEKLFFGSGTQLSVL.

The chain has TRBV19 and TRBJ1-1; no clear D. The V gene's germline CDR1 is LNHDA and CDR2 SQIVND (reference sequence). Trimming cost V 6 bases and J 10 bases, with 18 bases left between them. This CDR3 has 13 residues. The CDR3 region is CASRIGGLNGAFF. For the CDR3, the DNA is TGTGCCAGTAGGATTGGCGGCCTTAACGGAGCTTTCTTT. Looking up the rest from reference TRBV19 and TRBJ1-1 gives the full variable domain: DGGITQSPKYLFRKEGQNVTLSCEQNLNHDAMYWYRQDPGQGLRLIYYSQIVNDFQKGDIAEGYSVSREKKESFPLTVTSAQKNPTAFYLCASRIGGLNGAFFGQGTRLTVV.

The chain is built from TRBV6-5 and TRBJ1-5; D gene uncertain. CDR1 and CDR2 (germline): MNHEY, SVGAGI. V shed 4 bases and J shed 0 bases, with 7 bases lying between them. CDR3 length: 14 amino acids. Here the CDR3 DNA reads TGTGCCAGCAGTTTTCAAAATAGCAATCAGCCCCAGCATTTT. Its protein product is CASSFQNSNQPQHF.

The rearrangement uses TRBV13 and TRBJ2-5, with 7 bases identical to TRBD1. The CDR3 spans 14 residues. Germline lookup yields CDR1 PRHDT and CDR2 FYEKMQ (reference sequence). V lost 4 bases and J lost 0; bases outside the gene matches: 2. The CDR3 sequence is CASSSDRDQETQYF. The CDR3 DNA reads as TGTGCCAGCAGCTCCGACAGGGACCAAGAGACCCAGTACTTC.

CDR3 residues: CASRDNTEAFF. The CDR3, as DNA: TGTGCCAGCAGAGATAACACTGAAGCTTTCTTT. The V gene is TRBV6-1, the J gene TRBJ1-1, with D unclear. The CDR3 totals 11 residues. Trimming took 6 bases from V and 2 from J, leaving 4 bases between them. The V gene's germline CDR1 is MNHNS and CDR2 SASEGT.

This chain joins TRBV28 and TRBJ1-4; D remains unclear. CDR1 is MDHEN and CDR2 is SYDVKM in the germline V gene. The CDR3 spans 14 residues. V lost 3 bases and J lost 3, with 8 bases in between. CDR3 region: CASSLLESNEKLFF. The CDR3 bases are TGTGCCAGCAGTTTGCTGGAATCTAATGAAAAACTGTTTTTT. The variable domain in full, completed from reference TRBV28 and TRBJ1-4, reads DVKVTQSSRYLVKRTGEKVFLECVQDMDHENMFWYRQDPGLGLRLIYFSYDVKMKEKGDIPEGYSVSREKKERFSLILESASTNQTSMYLCASSLLESNEKLFFGSGTQLSVL.

V and J are TRBV29-1 and TRBJ2-3, with 9 bases identical to TRBD1. V shed 7 bases, J shed 3 bases, and the junction held 8 bases outside the gene matches. Germline-derived CDR1 and CDR2 are SQVTM and ANQGSEA. The CDR3 is 14 residues long. The DNA for the CDR3 is TGCAGCGGCGCCGGGACAGGGTTTACAGATACGCAGTATTTT. The encoded protein is CSGAGTGFTDTQYF.